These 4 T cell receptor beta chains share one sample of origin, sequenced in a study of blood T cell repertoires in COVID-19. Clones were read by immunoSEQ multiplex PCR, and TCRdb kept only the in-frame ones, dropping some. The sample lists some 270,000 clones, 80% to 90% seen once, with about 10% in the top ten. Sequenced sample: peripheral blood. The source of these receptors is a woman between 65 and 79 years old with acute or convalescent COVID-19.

The CDR3 reads CASSRPSGGNSYGYTF. The CDR3 coding sequence is TGTGCCAGCAGCCGGCCCTCGGGAGGGAACAGTTATGGCTACACCTTC. The V and J genes are TRBV5-6 and TRBJ1-2; no definite D call. This CDR3 region has 16 residues. Between the trimmed V and J ends, which lost 4 bases and 5 bases, there was a span of 21 bases. Germline lookup yields CDR1 SGHDT and CDR2 YYEEEE. Together with reference TRBV5-6 and TRBJ1-2, the CDR3 gives the full variable domain: DAGVTQSPTHLIKTRGQQVTLRCSPKSGHDTVSWYQQALGQGPQFIFQYYEEEERQRGNFPDRFSGHQFPNYSSELNVNALLLGDSALYLCASSRPSGGNSYGYTFGSGTRLTVV.

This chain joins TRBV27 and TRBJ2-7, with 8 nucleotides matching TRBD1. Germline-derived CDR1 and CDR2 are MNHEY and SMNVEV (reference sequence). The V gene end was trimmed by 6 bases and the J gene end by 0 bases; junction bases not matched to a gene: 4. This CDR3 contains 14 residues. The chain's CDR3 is CASSAGTGSYEQYF. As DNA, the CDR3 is TGTGCCAGCAGCGCCGGGACAGGCTCCTACGAGCAGTACTTC.

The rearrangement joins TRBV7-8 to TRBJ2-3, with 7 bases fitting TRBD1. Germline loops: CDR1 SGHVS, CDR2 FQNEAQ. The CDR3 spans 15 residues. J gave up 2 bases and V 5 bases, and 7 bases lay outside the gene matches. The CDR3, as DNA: TGTGCCAGCAGCGCACAGGGGATCCTCACAGATACGCAGTATTTT. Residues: CASSAQGILTDTQYF. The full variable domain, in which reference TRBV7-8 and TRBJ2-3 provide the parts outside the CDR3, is GAGVSQSPRYKVAKRGQDVALRCDPISGHVSLFWYQQALGQGPEFLTYFQNEAQLDKSGLPSDRFFAERPEGSVSTLKIQRTQQEDSAVYLCASSAQGILTDTQYFGPGTRLTVL.

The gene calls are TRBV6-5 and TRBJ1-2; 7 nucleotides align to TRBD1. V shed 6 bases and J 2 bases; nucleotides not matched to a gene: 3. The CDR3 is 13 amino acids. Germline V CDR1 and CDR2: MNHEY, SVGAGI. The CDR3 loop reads CASRDRKNYGYTF. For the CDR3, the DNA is TGTGCCAGCAGGGACAGGAAGAACTATGGCTACACCTTC.